The 11 T cell receptor beta chains presented below share a single source sample, sequenced in a study of vaccination and CD4 T cells after COVID-19. Treatment here: roughly 10-day PBMC culture with coronavirus spike peptide pools or control peptides (ViraFEST assay). Their specific antigens are unknown. An Oncomine TCR Beta short-read assay was used to sequence the DNA from cultured CD4+ T cells. TCRdb recomputed calls from the PCR reads with MiXCR, one row per CDR3 protein. The sample carries approximately 7,000 distinct CDR3 sequences, 73% recorded once. Sequencing used CD4+ T cells from blood, cultured in vitro. The receptors derive from a human donor who had recovered from COVID-19.

The V and J genes are TRBV10-3 and TRBJ2-3; TRBD2 matches 8 bases. The germline CDR1 and CDR2 sequences are ENHRY and SYGVKD. V was clipped by 7 bases and J by 5 bases; unmatched bases: 8. The CDR3 contains 14 residues. The CDR3 DNA reads as TGTGCCATCATGAGGGCGGCGGGAGGAGATACGCAGTATTTT. This gives the protein CAIMRAAGGDTQYF.

The chain joins TRBV5-6 to TRBJ2-7, with TRBD1 matching 11 bases. Germline values: CDR1 SGHDT, CDR2 YYEEEE. This CDR3 contains 14 residues. The V segment lost 5 bases and the J segment 3 bases; nucleotides outside the gene matches: 4. CDR3 loop: CASRKGQGVYEQYF. The CDR3 region has the DNA TGTGCCAGCAGAAAGGGACAGGGGGTCTACGAGCAGTACTTC.

V is TRBV15 and J is TRBJ1-1; 10 bases fit TRBD1. V lost 5 bases, J lost 4 bases, and 7 bases stayed unmatched. This CDR3 is 15 amino acids long. CDR1 is LNHNV, CDR2 YYDKDF, per germline (reference sequence). CDR3 DNA: TGTGCCACCAGCGGTCCCGGGACAGGGGTCACTGAAGCTTTCTTT. It is translated as CATSGPGTGVTEAFF.

The genes are TRBV20-1 and TRBJ1-5; D gene uncertain. The germline V gene encodes CDR1 DFQATT and CDR2 SNEGSKA (reference sequence). This CDR3 is built from 15 residues. Trimming took off 7 bases at V and 2 bases at J, with 18 bases between the two ends. In nucleotides, the CDR3 is TGCAGTGGAGAACGGGTGTCCGGGGGCAATCAGCCCCAGCATTTT. This codes for CSGERVSGGNQPQHF.

V and J are TRBV28 and TRBJ2-1; D might be TRBD1 or TRBD2, each matching 5 bases. Trimming removed 4 bases at V and 0 bases at J, with 10 bases between. Germline CDR1 reads MDHEN; CDR2 reads SYDVKM. The CDR3 contains 15 residues. The CDR3, as DNA: TGTGCCAGCAGTTCCCGGGACCGCTCCTACAATGAGCAGTTCTTC. Protein product: CASSSRDRSYNEQFF.

V usage is TRBV30 and J usage is TRBJ2-7; a possible D gene is TRBD2 (6 bases). Germline lookup yields CDR1 GTSNPN and CDR2 SVGIG (reference sequence). The CDR3 covers 17 residues. V was shortened by 4 bases and J by 5 bases, with 27 bases between the two germline ends. CDR3 sequence (DNA): TGTGCCTGGACCAATCGGGTCCTGACTTGGCGGGACGACGAGCAGTACTTC. Translated, it gives CAWTNRVLTWRDDEQYF.

The V gene is TRBV15, the J gene TRBJ1-5; a possible D gene is TRBD1 (6 bases). The CDR3 runs 13 residues. The V and J ends lost 8 bases and 1 base respectively, with 9 bases between them. Germline loops: CDR1 LNHNV, CDR2 YYDKDF (reference sequence). The CDR3 DNA reads as TGTGCCACCGCAGGACAGAGCAATCAGCCCCAGCATTTT. Protein product: CATAGQSNQPQHF.

The rearrangement uses TRBV4-3 and TRBJ1-5, with D uncertain. The CDR3 is 16 residues long. Trimming cost V 0 bases and J 6 bases, with 15 bases left between them. CDR1 is LGHNA and CDR2 is YSLEER in the germline V gene. The CDR3 bases are TGCGCCAGCAGCCAAGAGGCAGGCCGGGAGAGTCAGCCCCAGCATTTT. Translating it yields CASSQEAGRESQPQHF.

The rearrangement joins TRBV5-5 to TRBJ2-1; tentatively, D is TRBD2 (6 bases). Germline V gene lookup returns CDR1 SGHKS and CDR2 YYEKEE (reference sequence). The CDR3 is made up of 15 amino acids. V lost 4 bases, J lost 4 bases, and 15 bases lay in between. CDR3 protein: CASSGGTVQYNEQFF. DNA of the CDR3: TGTGCCAGCAGCGGGGGGACCGTCCAGTACAATGAGCAGTTCTTC.

V gene TRBV11-3 combines with J gene TRBJ2-2, with D perhaps matching TRBD2 (5 bases). Trimming stripped 5 bases from V and 7 bases from J, with 11 bases between. The CDR3 is 13 amino acids. Per the germline V gene, CDR1 is SGHNT and CDR2 is YENEEA. The CDR3 loop is CASSALGDGELFF. CDR3 nucleotide sequence: TGTGCCAGCAGCGCGCTGGGAGACGGGGAGCTGTTTTTT.

CDR3 protein: CASRPSGVNYGYTF. The CDR3 DNA is TGTGCCAGCAGACCCTCGGGGGTAAACTATGGCTACACCTTC. The V gene is TRBV28, the J gene TRBJ1-2; the D gene is possibly TRBD1 (5 bases). The CDR3 sequence is 14 residues long. Germline V gives CDR1 MDHEN, CDR2 SYDVKM. The V gene lost 6 bases and the J gene lost 2 bases, with 13 bases spanning the gap.